This TCR beta chain was identified during a study of shared clonotypes between healthy human individuals (TCRdb year 2020). With regard to the full study: A few men and two women, aged 18 to 49 years, made up the cohort. For each donor, CD4 naive and CD4 memory were each given three plates, CD8 naive was given two plates, and CD8 memory was given one plate. The study deeply sequenced blood TCR repertoires of several healthy adults to estimate repertoire size and the extent of clonotype sharing between individuals. Libraries were prepared and TCR repertoires were sequenced by different laboratories using diverse techniques, in order to increase sequencing depth and limit assay-specific biases. Between about 0.94 and 10 billion PBMCs per donor were obtained by leukapheresis. Overall study results and their limits: Even with the large sequencing depth, rarefaction of the sorted-subset datasets indicated that sequencing was incomplete. Only blood was sampled, and tissue TCR repertoires likely differ from those in blood. Across a handful of donors, roughly 5.1% of naive CD4, around 3.5% of naive CD8, under 2.5% of memory CD4, and 0.3% to 0.45% of memory CD8 clonotypes were shared. Because the study included a small number of donors, the genetic and exposure-history diversity represented was limited. Naive subsets generally had larger estimated clonotype richness than memory subsets did. Compared with non-shared clonotypes, clonotypes shared by all four sorted-subset donors had higher generation probabilities. Pairwise subsampling led to the expectation that sequencing depth would affect the degree of clonotype sharing among donors.

Using the deep immunoSEQ assay, multiplex PCR amplified TCR CDR3 regions from genomic DNA. Genomic DNA extracted from each cell subset was distributed evenly over all wells of several immunoSEQ 96-well plates, and each plate served as one replicate. Each replicate PCR for sorted subsets received 150 to 250 ng genomic DNA, equal to tens of thousands of T cell genomes. Purified libraries were measured with a Qubit 3.0 fluorometer, size-checked on a Bioanalyzer 2100, and measured again with the KAPA Library Quantification kit. Each immunoSEQ 96-well plate was sequenced on its own single-read 150-cycle Illumina NextSeq 550 flow cell. In the source study's methods: Because the immunoSEQ output included only junctional sequences and no quality scores, the filtering could not be the same as the filtering used for full-length reads. Sequences were annotated with PyIR, a Python wrapper for IgBLAST v1.9, and V/J genes and CDR3 were assigned using IMGT germline references. Reads with weak V/J assignments (E-value above 1e-6), missing CDR3, stop codons, out-of-frame junctions, or ambiguous translated residues were removed. A V3J clonotype was defined by an identical inferred V gene, J gene, and CDR3 amino acid sequence. To compute the percentage overlap between repertoires, the number of shared unique clonotypes was divided by the size of the smaller repertoire. Richness of each repertoire was evaluated using RTK rarefaction, the Chao1 estimator, and Recon v2.1 estimates of unobserved clonotypes. Generation probabilities were computed with OLGA for all TCRbeta clonotypes obtained by the gDNA method from several donors. This is the immuneACCESS table as TCRdb keeps it, with only in-frame sequences that have V and J called. A part of the clones is gone; compared with another copy, unresolved V genes explain less than half, and the rest is unexplained. D and trimming come from the DNA, and the V and J calls and clone size come from that table. This sample comprises about 520,000 clones, around 96% of them detected only once. The ten biggest clones cover about 0.068% of the sample.

Healthy HIV-negative adults with no recently reported acute infections or vaccinations were included as donors. Every donor was a Caucasian adult residing in Nashville, Tennessee, USA. CD4+ T cells were enriched by magnetic negative selection; naive cells were then positively selected on CD45RA, and the negative fraction formed the memory subset. Blood was collected by leukapheresis, and PBMCs were isolated by Ficoll-Histopaque density gradient centrifugation and then cryopreserved in liquid nitrogen vapor phase. Purity and quantity of every magnetically sorted T cell population were checked by analytical flow cytometry. Genomic DNA was isolated from each sorted fraction and quantified by UV absorbance on a Nanodrop 2000c. The sample holds one count of this clone. Its antigen remains unidentified. Qualities for individual bases were not recorded, and no much larger clone is one base off. V was cut back by 0 bases and J by 4 bases, leaving a gap of 13 bases between them. CDR1 is given as MNHNS and CDR2 as SASEGT, both from the germline V gene. The cysteine opens and the phenylalanine closes a CDR3 of 16 amino acids. CDR3 DNA only is kept here, 48 bases in frame from base 1.

Sequencing was performed on naive CD4+ T cells sorted from blood. Taken with the paper, the label for cell subset or site translates to: CD45RA+ positively selected. The receptor comes from a woman aged 30 to 39 in good health. Recombination linked TRBV6-1 to TRBJ2-1, and possibly TRBD1, on 5 matching bases. The DNA is TGTGCCAGCAGTGAAGCCCCCAGGGCCCCGTACAATGAGCAGTTCTTC. Translated, it gives CASSEAPRAPYNEQFF.